These 17 T cell receptor beta chains came from one sample sequenced in a study of T cells in pancreatic ductal adenocarcinoma. Here immunoSEQ multiplex PCR was the method, and the copy in TCRdb shows in-frame clones only, minus some. The sample consists of 31,000 or so clones, roughly 92% of them appearing once. Surgery without prior neoadjuvant therapy was the treatment of the selected pancreatic ductal adenocarcinoma patients. The sequencing sample was made of PBMCs. Receptors originate from a human donor with pancreatic ductal adenocarcinoma.

The chain carries TRBV19 and TRBJ2-1; 13 nucleotides align to TRBD2. The V gene end was trimmed by 10 bases and the J gene end by 8 bases; junction bases not matched to a gene: 20. Per germline, CDR1 LNHDA and CDR2 SQIVND (reference sequence). The CDR3 is made up of 18 amino acids. CDR3 nucleotides: TGTGCCACCACAAGAAAGGCCGGGACTAGCGGGGCTAGTGATGAGCAGTTCTTC. Its protein product is CATTRKAGTSGASDEQFF.

This CDR3 is CASSIQGVRTEAFF. The CDR3 region has the DNA TGTGCCAGTAGTATTCAGGGCGTGAGGACTGAAGCTTTCTTT. The chain links TRBV19 to TRBJ1-1; weak D call: TRBD1 (5 bases). This CDR3 is 14 amino acids long. Trimming pared 3 bases from V and 5 bases from J, leaving 13 bases between. Germline lookup yields CDR1 LNHDA and CDR2 SQIVND (reference sequence).

CDR3: CASTKTGTNEKLFF. The CDR3 nucleotides are TGTGCCAGCACCAAGACAGGAACTAATGAAAAACTGTTTTTT. The rearrangement joins TRBV6-6 to TRBJ1-4, with D possibly matching TRBD1 (6 bases). V was cut by 7 bases and J by 1 base, with 10 bases left in between. The CDR3 is made up of 14 amino acids. CDR1 is MNHNY, CDR2 SVGAGI, per germline (reference sequence).

This clone is a singleton in its sample. The V call is TRBV6-5, the J call TRBJ2-7; perhaps TRBD2 as D (5 bases). In germline, CDR1 is MNHEY, CDR2 SVGAGI. Trimming took off 0 bases at V and 12 bases at J, with 12 bases between the two ends. This CDR3 region has 12 residues. The CDR3 spells CASSYSGAGLYF. In nucleotides, the CDR3 is TGTGCCAGCAGTTACTCGGGAGCCGGGTTGTACTTC.

This chain uses TRBV4-2 with TRBJ2-1; tentative D call: TRBD2 (5 bases). The CDR3 length is 17 residues. The germline V gene has CDR1 LGHNA and CDR2 YNFKEQ. V lost 7 bases, J lost 9 bases, and 28 bases lay in between. The CDR3 here is CASTPMGTSSPGIEQFF. As DNA, the CDR3 is TGTGCCAGCACCCCAATGGGTACTAGTTCCCCAGGCATTGAGCAGTTCTTC.

The chain has TRBV6-1 and TRBJ1-2; weak D call: TRBD1 (5 bases). V lost 2 bases and J 11 bases, leaving 15 bases between the germline ends. The CDR3 contains 13 residues. The germline CDR1 and CDR2 sequences are MNHNS and SASEGT. This chain's CDR3 is CASSEMGGSEYTF. CDR3 sequence (DNA): TGTGCCAGCAGTGAAATGGGGGGTTCCGAATACACCTTC.

The rearrangement uses TRBV5-1 and TRBJ1-1; maybe TRBD1 (5 bases). CDR1 SGHRS and CDR2 YFSETQ come from the germline V gene. Between the trimmed V and J ends, which lost 4 bases and 3 bases, there was a span of 16 bases. The CDR3 has 15 amino acids. In DNA, the CDR3 is TGCGCCAGCAGCCCAGGACAAGCGCGTGACACTGAAGCTTTCTTT. Its protein product is CASSPGQARDTEAFF.

This rearrangement joins TRBV6-1 to TRBJ1-2; 9 bases are shared with TRBD1. Germline values: CDR1 MNHNS, CDR2 SASEGT. V shed 4 bases, J shed 1 base, and the junction held 4 bases outside the gene matches. The CDR3 extends over 15 amino acids. The CDR3 here is CASSGGTGLNYGYTF. The CDR3 coding sequence is TGTGCCAGCAGTGGAGGGACAGGGCTTAACTATGGCTACACCTTC.

The chain links TRBV5-4 to TRBJ2-3, with a weak D call TRBD1 (6 bases). CDR3 size: 14 residues. The germline V and J ends were trimmed by 9 bases and 0 bases, with 14 bases remaining between them. CDR1 and CDR2 from the germline V gene are SGHNT and YYREEE (reference sequence). As DNA, the CDR3 is TGTGCCACCTCGGACAGAACTAGCACAGATACGCAGTATTTT. Encoded protein: CATSDRTSTDTQYF.

The V and J genes are TRBV30 and TRBJ2-7, with D perhaps TRBD1 (7 bases). This CDR3 is 13 amino acids long. V was clipped by 1 base and J by 2 bases, with 9 bases between them. The germline V gene has CDR1 GTSNPN and CDR2 SVGIG (reference sequence). CDR3 loop: CAWSAGGTYEQYF. Here the CDR3 DNA reads TGTGCCTGGAGTGCAGGGGGGACCTACGAGCAGTACTTC.

The chain couples TRBV6-1 to TRBJ1-2; D unresolved. The V and J ends lost 1 base and 2 bases respectively, with 5 bases between them. Germline-derived CDR1 and CDR2 are MNHNS and SASEGT. This CDR3 is built from 13 residues. The CDR3 sequence: CASSEDGNYGYTF. CDR3 bases: TGTGCCAGCAGTGAAGACGGAAACTATGGCTACACCTTC.

The chain joins TRBV12-2 to TRBJ2-7; the table's D call of TRBD2 was not tested on the DNA. TRBV12-2 is listed as a pseudogene. The CDR3 extends over 17 amino acids. CDR3 sequence: CASRLARTSGRQYEQYF. The CDR3, as DNA: TGTGCAAGTCGCTTAGCCAGGACTAGCGGGAGGCAGTACGAGCAGTACTTC.

The rearrangement joins TRBV7-2 to TRBJ2-3; 12 bases agree with TRBD2. V lost 5 bases and J lost 5; bases outside the gene matches: 11. The CDR3 has 17 amino acids. Germline CDR1 is SGHTA and CDR2 is FQGNSA. The CDR3 DNA reads TGTGCCAGCAGCGGGACTAGCGGGCCTAAAGGAGGAGATACGCAGTATTTT. Amino acid sequence: CASSGTSGPKGGDTQYF.

The chain employs TRBV19 and TRBJ2-7; D is unclear. The CDR3 spans 14 residues. Deletions cut 2 bases from V and 5 bases from J, with 13 bases between. The germline gives CDR1 LNHDA, CDR2 SQIVND (reference sequence). Here the CDR3 DNA reads TGTGCCAGTAGTATAAGCGCCACGACCCACGAGCAGTACTTC. Its protein product is CASSISATTHEQYF.

This chain connects TRBV19 to TRBJ2-1, with 10 positions matching TRBD2. Trimming cost V 7 bases and J 8 bases; bases outside gene matches: 11. There are 15 residues in the CDR3. Germline V gene lookup returns CDR1 LNHDA and CDR2 SQIVND (reference sequence). CDR3 DNA: TGTGCCAGTAAGAGCGGGAGGGCCGTGGGCGATGAGCAGTTCTTC. Its protein product is CASKSGRAVGDEQFF.

The chain uses TRBV28 and TRBJ2-7; D assignment may be TRBD1 or TRBD2 (7 bases each). Germline-derived CDR1 and CDR2 are MDHEN and SYDVKM. Between the trimmed V and J ends, which lost 4 bases and 3 bases, there was a span of 16 bases. This CDR3 spans 15 amino acids. CDR3 sequence reads: CASSSGQRGYYEQYF. The CDR3 DNA reads as TGTGCCAGCAGTTCGGGACAGCGGGGTTACTACGAGCAGTACTTC. The full variable domain, with the rest looked up from reference TRBV28 and TRBJ2-7, is DVKVTQSSRYLVKRTGEKVFLECVQDMDHENMFWYRQDPGLGLRLIYFSYDVKMKEKGDIPEGYSVSREKKERFSLILESASTNQTSMYLCASSSGQRGYYEQYFGPGTRLTVT.

The V gene is TRBV19, the J gene TRBJ1-1, with D maybe TRBD1 (5 bases). V gave up 4 bases and J gave up 4 bases, with 10 bases separating them. This CDR3 comprises 13 residues. Germline CDR1 LNHDA, CDR2 SQIVND (reference sequence). CDR3 nucleotide sequence: TGTGCCAGTAGTAACATCGGGGCCACTGAAGCTTTCTTT. This sequence encodes CASSNIGATEAFF.